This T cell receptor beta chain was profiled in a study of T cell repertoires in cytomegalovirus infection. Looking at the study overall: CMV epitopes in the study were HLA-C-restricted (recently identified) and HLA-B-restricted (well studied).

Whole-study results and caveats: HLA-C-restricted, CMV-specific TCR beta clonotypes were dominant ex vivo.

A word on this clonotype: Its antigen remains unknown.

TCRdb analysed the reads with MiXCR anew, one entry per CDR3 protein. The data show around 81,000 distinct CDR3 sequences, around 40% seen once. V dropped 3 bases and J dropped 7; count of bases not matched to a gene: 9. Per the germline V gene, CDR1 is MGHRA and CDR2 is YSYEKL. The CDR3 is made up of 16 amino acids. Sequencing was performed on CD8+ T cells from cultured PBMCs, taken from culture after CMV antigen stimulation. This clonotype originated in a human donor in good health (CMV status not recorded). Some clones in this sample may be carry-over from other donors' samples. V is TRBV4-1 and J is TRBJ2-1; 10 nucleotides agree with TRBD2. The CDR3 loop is CASSHLSGTSENEQFF. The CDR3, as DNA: TGCGCCAGCAGCCACCTATCCGGGACTAGCGAAAATGAGCAGTTCTTC.